These 23 T cell receptor beta chains came from one sample sequenced in a study of CD8+ T cells in alopecia areata. The treatment is: oral pan-JAK inhibitor, 5-10 mg twice daily. In each case, RNA was isolated and then reverse transcribed into cDNA as the sequencing template. TCRdb's copy holds only in-frame clones and misses some; the assay was immunoSEQ multiplex PCR. The data show some 180,000 clones, with around half seen just once and approximately 10% held by the top ten. Sequencing used CD8+ T cells sorted from blood, obtained at week 24, from a patient treated with tofacitinib. These receptor sequences come from a human donor with alopecia areata.

This clone was seen a single time. Here the CDR3 reads CASSPTGGRDEQYF. CDR3 nucleotide sequence: TGCGCCAGCAGCCCAACAGGGGGCCGGGACGAGCAGTACTTC. V gene TRBV4-3 combines with J gene TRBJ2-7; 9 bases are a match to TRBD1. Germline trimming cut 4 bases from V and 5 bases from J; bases unmatched to any gene: 6. In germline, CDR1 is LGHNA, CDR2 YSLEER. The CDR3 is 14 amino acids.

This clone appeared a few times. The J gene is TRBJ2-7, the V gene TRBV28; TRBD2 matches at 9 bases. The CDR3 covers 13 residues. Germline V gene lookup returns CDR1 MDHEN and CDR2 SYDVKM. The V and J ends lost 6 bases and 4 bases, in that order; junction bases with no gene match: 4. The CDR3: CASRPSGVYEQYF. The CDR3 bases are TGTGCCAGCAGGCCTAGCGGGGTTTACGAGCAGTACTTC.

The V and J genes are TRBV19 and TRBJ2-1, with no clear D. V lost 1 base and J 8 bases, leaving 6 bases between the germline ends. The CDR3 spans 12 residues. Germline values: CDR1 LNHDA, CDR2 SQIVND (reference sequence). The CDR3 reads CASSIVGDEQFF. For the CDR3, the DNA is TGTGCCAGTAGTATAGTTGGGGATGAGCAGTTCTTC.

Comment on this clone: This sample also contains other DNA sequences that code for the same CDR3. The chain recombines TRBV29-1 with TRBJ1-2, with 7 bases lining up with TRBD1. From germline, CDR1 is SQVTM and CDR2 ANQGSEA. V trimming: 6 bases; J trimming: 0 bases; junction bases outside the gene matches: 7. The CDR3 contains 14 residues. DNA of the CDR3: TGCAGCGTGGACCCGACAGGGACTAACTATGGCTACACCTTC. Amino acids: CSVDPTGTNYGYTF.

This clone was seen a handful of times. This sequence joins TRBV10-3 and TRBJ2-2; D is undetermined. Germline V gene lookup returns CDR1 ENHRY and CDR2 SYGVKD. V lost 3 bases and J lost 4, with 3 bases in between. The CDR3 is 12 amino acids. DNA for the CDR3: TGTGCCATCAGTGACAGCACCGGGGAGCTGTTTTTT. Residues: CAISDSTGELFF.

This clone was counted a few times. The chain employs TRBV2 and TRBJ2-1; D is tentatively TRBD1 or TRBD2 (5 bases each). V shed 3 bases and J shed 5 bases, with 11 bases lying between them. There are 14 residues in the CDR3. Looked up from germline, CDR1 is SNHLY and CDR2 is FYNNEI. Here the CDR3 reads CASSDLGEHNEQFF. For the CDR3, the DNA is TGTGCCAGCAGTGATCTGGGGGAGCACAATGAGCAGTTCTTC.

This clone is a singleton in its sample. V gene TRBV30 combines with J gene TRBJ1-1; 7 bases match TRBD1. The V segment lost 2 bases and the J segment 5 bases; nucleotides outside the gene matches: 5. This CDR3 is 13 amino acids long. Germline V gives CDR1 GTSNPN, CDR2 SVGIG (reference sequence). The DNA for the CDR3 is TGTGCCTGGAGTCAGTTACAGGGGACTGAAGCTTTCTTT. Protein: CAWSQLQGTEAFF.

V is TRBV6-5 and J is TRBJ2-5, with 8 positions matching TRBD1. Germline loops: CDR1 MNHEY, CDR2 SVGAGI. Trimming took 10 bases from V and 5 from J; bases not matched to a gene: 12. The CDR3 spans 14 residues. The CDR3 reads CATTRTGPQETQYF. In DNA form, the CDR3 reads TGTGCCACTACCAGGACAGGGCCGCAGGAGACCCAGTACTTC.

The chain combines TRBV30 with TRBJ1-5, with D unclear. Trimming took off 4 bases at V and 5 bases at J, with 0 bases between the two ends. CDR1 and CDR2 from the germline V gene are GTSNPN and SVGIG (reference sequence). There are 9 residues in the CDR3. The CDR3 is CAWNQPQHF. CDR3 nucleotide sequence: TGTGCCTGGAATCAGCCCCAGCATTTT.

This clone was counted once. The chain carries TRBV4-1 and TRBJ2-7; perhaps TRBD1 as D (5 bases). The V end was cut by 1 base, the J end by 0 bases, with 10 bases between. The germline V gene encodes CDR1 MGHRA and CDR2 YSYEKL. The CDR3 length is 15 residues. The CDR3 sequence: CASSQVLTASYEQYF. As DNA, the CDR3 is TGCGCCAGCAGCCAAGTTTTGACAGCCTCCTACGAGCAGTACTTC.

The chain is built from TRBV7-2 and TRBJ2-7; D is ambiguous. This CDR3 has 14 amino acids. Trimming shortened V by 1 base and J by 0 bases, and 7 bases separated the two germline ends. The V gene's germline CDR1 is SGHTA and CDR2 FQGNSA. Written as DNA, the CDR3 is TGTGCCAGCAGCTTAGGTGTGTACTCCTACGAGCAGTACTTC. Its protein product is CASSLGVYSYEQYF.

This chain joins TRBV5-6 and TRBJ1-1, with 7 bases that match TRBD1. The germline gives CDR1 SGHDT, CDR2 YYEEEE. With V trimmed by 2 bases and J by 7 bases, 5 bases remained unmatched. This CDR3 contains 13 residues. The CDR3 DNA follows: TGTGCCAGCAGCTTTACAGGGGCGGATGAAGCTTTCTTT. This codes for CASSFTGADEAFF.

This chain joins TRBV9 and TRBJ1-1; no firm D call. The germline V gene has CDR1 SGDLS and CDR2 YYNGEE. CDR3 length equals 14 residues. The germline V and J ends were trimmed by 4 bases and 4 bases, with 14 bases remaining between them. In DNA, the CDR3 is TGTGCCAGCAGCCCCCGTTCTCAGTCCACTGAAGCTTTCTTT. It translates to CASSPRSQSTEAFF. Full variable domain (outside the CDR3, taken from reference TRBV9 and TRBJ1-1): DSGVTQTPKHLITATGQRVTLRCSPRSGDLSVYWYQQSLDQGLQFLIQYYNGEERAKGNILERFSAQQFPDLHSELNLSSLELGDSALYFCASSPRSQSTEAFFGQGTRLTVV.

The CDR3: CASSPGTTEAFF. As DNA, the CDR3 is TGTGCCAGCAGCCCCGGGACAACCGAAGCTTTCTTT. This rearrangement joins TRBV27 to TRBJ1-1; D may be TRBD1 (6 bases). Trimming pared 6 bases from V and 8 bases from J, leaving 13 bases between. CDR3 length: 12 amino acids. Germline V gene data show CDR1 as MNHEY and CDR2 as SMNVEV (reference sequence).

The rearrangement links TRBV5-6 to TRBJ2-7; D call uncertain. The V and J ends lost 4 bases and 1 base respectively, with 6 bases between them. The CDR3 runs 12 residues. Germline CDR1 reads SGHDT; CDR2 reads YYEEEE. The chain's CDR3 is CASSLQSYEQYF. The CDR3 coding sequence is TGTGCCAGCAGCCTGCAGTCCTACGAGCAGTACTTC. Based on the CDR3 plus reference TRBV5-6 and TRBJ2-7, the full variable domain is DAGVTQSPTHLIKTRGQQVTLRCSPKSGHDTVSWYQQALGQGPQFIFQYYEEEERQRGNFPDRFSGHQFPNYSSELNVNALLLGDSALYLCASSLQSYEQYFGPGTRLTVT.

The J gene is TRBJ1-2, the V gene TRBV29-1; TRBD1 is a possible D gene (6 bases). V was trimmed by 7 bases and J by 3 bases, leaving 18 bases between them. The germline gives CDR1 SQVTM, CDR2 ANQGSEA. CDR3 size: 14 residues. CDR3: CSAEPQGSDYGYTF. The CDR3 DNA reads as TGCAGCGCTGAGCCCCAGGGGAGTGACTATGGCTACACCTTC.

Here the CDR3 reads CASSRWGTGGDGYTF. Here the CDR3 DNA reads TGCGCCAGCAGCCGTTGGGGGACAGGGGGCGATGGCTACACCTTC. The rearrangement uses TRBV5-1 and TRBJ1-2, with TRBD1 matching over 12 bases. Germline values: CDR1 SGHRS, CDR2 YFSETQ. This CDR3 spans 15 amino acids. The V and J ends lost 4 bases and 6 bases, in that order; junction bases with no gene match: 7.

The chain couples TRBV30 to TRBJ2-1; D may match TRBD1 or TRBD2 (5 bases each). The CDR3 has 13 residues. From germline, CDR1 is GTSNPN and CDR2 SVGIG (reference sequence). V was pared by 6 bases and J by 2 bases, with 11 bases between. The CDR3 spells CACGAGTYNEQFF. The CDR3 region has the DNA TGTGCCTGCGGGGCAGGGACCTACAATGAGCAGTTCTTC.

This clone has just a few counts. The V gene is TRBV10-3, the J gene TRBJ2-3; the match to TRBD1 covers 8 bases. After removal of 6 bases from V and 3 bases from J, the junction contained 14 bases not matched to a gene. Germline CDR1 reads ENHRY; CDR2 reads SYGVKD. The CDR3 is made up of 17 amino acids. CDR3 sequence: CAIRDTSGGYRTDTQYF. The CDR3 nucleotides are TGTGCCATCAGGGACACTTCAGGGGGCTATAGGACAGATACGCAGTATTTT.

As regards this clone: Other DNA sequences in this sample translate to the same CDR3. V usage is TRBV29-1 and J usage is TRBJ1-1; D is unresolved. The germline gives CDR1 SQVTM, CDR2 ANQGSEA. Trimming shortened V by 3 bases and J by 1 base, and 3 bases separated the two germline ends. This CDR3 has 11 amino acids. DNA of the CDR3: TGCAGCGTTGAGGCGAACACTGAAGCTTTCTTT. This translates into CSVEANTEAFF.

This sequence joins TRBV19 and TRBJ2-6; the D is unclear. This CDR3 spans 15 amino acids. Germline values: CDR1 LNHDA, CDR2 SQIVND (reference sequence). Trimming pared 5 bases from V and 0 bases from J, leaving 8 bases between. The CDR3 spells CASSGKYSGANVLTF. The CDR3 region has the DNA TGTGCCAGTAGTGGAAAGTACTCTGGGGCCAACGTCCTGACTTTC.

The chain is built from TRBV5-1 and TRBJ2-3; D unresolved. Trimming pared 4 bases from V and 2 bases from J, leaving 11 bases between. This CDR3 has 14 amino acids. Germline-derived CDR1 and CDR2 are SGHRS and YFSETQ. The CDR3 sequence is CASSLGIVTDTQYF. The CDR3 DNA is TGCGCCAGCAGCCTAGGCATAGTCACAGATACGCAGTATTTT.

The chain couples TRBV5-1 to TRBJ1-1, with D perhaps matching TRBD1 (5 bases). V was clipped by 6 bases and J by 3 bases, with 18 bases between them. Looked up from germline, CDR1 is SGHRS and CDR2 is YFSETQ. The CDR3 extends over 15 amino acids. The CDR3 coding sequence is TGCGCCAGCACCCGTTACGGAGGGGAGGACACTGAAGCTTTCTTT. Translating it yields CASTRYGGEDTEAFF.